This passage covers 20 T cell receptor beta chains from one sample sequenced in a study of blood T cell repertoires in COVID-19. Profiled with immunoSEQ multiplex PCR; TCRdb holds only in-frame clones, not every one. The sample lists about 340,000 clones, around 80% seen once, with just under 3% in the top ten. The sample was peripheral blood. The receptors were gathered from a man between 25 and 39 years old with active or convalescent COVID-19.

The chain has TRBV2 and TRBJ2-5; D perhaps matches TRBD1 (6 bases). V lost 7 bases to trimming and J lost 2 bases, with 11 bases between them. This CDR3 is built from 13 residues. Per the germline V gene, CDR1 is SNHLY and CDR2 is FYNNEI. The CDR3 DNA is TGTGCCAGCAATGGGGGCGCTCAAGAGACCCAGTACTTC. Amino acid sequence: CASNGGAQETQYF.

The chain couples TRBV3-1 (or the pseudogene TRBV3-2) to TRBJ2-7; TRBD2 agrees at 10 bases. Germline trimming cut 2 bases from V and 3 bases from J; bases unmatched to any gene: 4. Per the germline V gene, CDR1 is LGHDT and CDR2 is YNNKEL (reference sequence). The CDR3 loop spans 15 amino acids. CDR3 nucleotides: TGTGCCAGCAGCCAATGGCTAGCGGGGGTCTACGAGCAGTACTTC. As protein: CASSQWLAGVYEQYF.

V and J are TRBV11-3 and TRBJ2-1, with TRBD2 matching over 7 bases. This CDR3 has 15 amino acids. Germline V CDR1 and CDR2: SGHNT, YENEEA. The V and J ends lost 5 bases and 2 bases, in that order; junction bases with no gene match: 6. The CDR3 DNA reads as TGTGCCAGCAGCGGCGGGAGTTCCGCCTACAATGAGCAGTTCTTC. It encodes CASSGGSSAYNEQFF.

A word on this clone: Within the sample, other DNA sequences also encode this same CDR3. J is TRBJ1-4 and V is TRBV30, with 7 bases fitting TRBD1. Germline values: CDR1 GTSNPN, CDR2 SVGIG (reference sequence). The V gene end was trimmed by 0 bases and the J gene end by 7 bases; junction bases not matched to a gene: 2. The CDR3 has 13 amino acids. CDR3 sequence: CAWSVQGSEKLFF. The CDR3 coding sequence is TGTGCCTGGAGTGTACAGGGGAGTGAAAAACTGTTTTTT.

This rearrangement joins TRBV7-9 to TRBJ2-7, with 9 bases fitting TRBD2. The CDR3 is 16 residues long. Germline values: CDR1 SEHNR, CDR2 FQNEAQ (reference sequence). V shed 5 bases, J shed 5 bases, and the junction held 13 bases outside the gene matches. CDR3 region: CASSAQTGLAAHEQYF. The CDR3 DNA reads as TGTGCCAGCAGCGCCCAGACGGGACTAGCTGCCCACGAGCAGTACTTC. Using reference TRBV7-9 and TRBJ2-7 for the parts outside the CDR3, the full variable domain is DTGVSQNPRHKITKRGQNVTFRCDPISEHNRLYWYRQTLGQGPEFLTYFQNEAQLEKSRLLSDRFSAERPKGSFSTLEIQRTEQGDSAMYLCASSAQTGLAAHEQYFGPGTRLTVT.

Note on this clone: A junction end diverges from the germline sequence, so it may reflect a read error. This chain links TRBV28 with TRBJ2-3; 9 nucleotides agree with TRBD2. CDR3 length: 15 residues. Germline V gives CDR1 MDHEN, CDR2 SYDVKM. CDR3 sequence (DNA): TGTGCCAGCAGATTATCTAGCGGGGGCACAGATACGCAGTATTTT. Its protein is CASRLSSGGTDTQYF.

The chain recombines TRBV19 with TRBJ2-1, with TRBD2 matching over 8 bases. V gave up 6 bases and J gave up 8 bases; unmatched junction bases: 12. Germline CDR1 LNHDA, CDR2 SQIVND (reference sequence). The CDR3 covers 15 residues. The CDR3 protein is CASSIFGGAGDEQFF. The CDR3 DNA sequence: TGTGCCAGTAGCATCTTCGGGGGGGCTGGGGATGAGCAGTTCTTC.

V and J are TRBV6-1 and TRBJ2-7; the D gene is possibly TRBD2 (6 bases). Looked up from germline, CDR1 is MNHNS and CDR2 is SASEGT. This CDR3 is 14 amino acids long. Trimming shortened V by 3 bases and J by 0 bases, and 9 bases separated the two germline ends. CDR3 nucleotides: TGTGCCAGCAGTGAGCGGGACGGCTCCTACGAGCAGTACTTC. Its translation: CASSERDGSYEQYF.

V and J are TRBV6-5 and TRBJ2-3; TRBD2 matches at 9 bases. With 2 bases clipped from V and 3 bases from J, the junction kept 6 bases outside the gene matches. CDR1 and CDR2 from the germline V gene are MNHEY and SVGAGI. The CDR3 is made up of 16 amino acids. The CDR3, as DNA: TGTGCCAGCAGTTACGGTCTAGCGGGGAGAACAGATACGCAGTATTTT. Translated: CASSYGLAGRTDTQYF.

The gene calls are TRBV11-3 and TRBJ1-1; D ambiguous. V gave up 1 base and J gave up 3 bases, with 15 bases separating them. This CDR3 comprises 16 residues. Per the germline V gene, CDR1 is SGHNT and CDR2 is YENEEA. The CDR3 DNA reads TGTGCCAGCAGCTTAGCGTGGGGAGTGGTGTACACTGAAGCTTTCTTT. Its translation: CASSLAWGVVYTEAFF.

V and J are TRBV18 and TRBJ2-7, with TRBD2 matching over 11 bases. The trim removed 6 bases at V and 9 bases at J, leaving 10 bases unmatched. This CDR3 has 14 residues. CDR1 is KGHSH, CDR2 LQKENI, per germline. The DNA of the CDR3 is TGTGCCAGCTCGCCTTCTAGCGGGGGGTTTGTGCAGTACTTC. Encoded protein: CASSPSSGGFVQYF.

This clone was recorded a few times. The J gene is TRBJ1-4, the V gene TRBV2; tentatively, D is TRBD1 (5 bases). The CDR3 loop spans 13 amino acids. Trimming stripped 7 bases from V and 4 bases from J, with 10 bases between. From germline, CDR1 is SNHLY and CDR2 FYNNEI. This CDR3 is CASKGIGNEKLFF. CDR3 nucleotide sequence: TGTGCCAGCAAGGGGATCGGTAATGAAAAACTGTTTTTT.

The CDR3 loop reads CASSVGGWPYEQYF. CDR3 bases: TGTGCCAGCAGCGTGGGGGGGTGGCCCTACGAGCAGTACTTC. V usage is TRBV9 and J usage is TRBJ2-7, with 7 bases lining up with TRBD2. Germline trimming cut 2 bases from V and 2 bases from J; bases unmatched to any gene: 4. This CDR3 has 14 amino acids. Per germline, CDR1 SGDLS and CDR2 YYNGEE.

V is TRBV7-2 and J is TRBJ2-5, with 9 nucleotides matching TRBD1. With 0 bases clipped from V and 5 bases from J, the junction kept 4 bases outside the gene matches. Per germline, CDR1 SGHTA and CDR2 FQGNSA. There are 15 residues in the CDR3. DNA for the CDR3: TGTGCCAGCAGCTTAGCCACAGGGGGCGGGGAGACCCAGTACTTC. It translates to CASSLATGGGETQYF.

The rearrangement uses TRBV29-1 and TRBJ2-1; the match to TRBD2 covers 13 bases. This CDR3 contains 15 residues. After removal of 3 bases from V and 8 bases from J, the junction contained 7 bases not matched to a gene. The germline CDR1 and CDR2 sequences are SQVTM and ANQGSEA. The CDR3 spells CSVEETSGRVYEQFF. The CDR3, as DNA: TGCAGCGTTGAGGAAACTAGCGGGAGGGTGTATGAGCAGTTCTTC.

Comment on this clone: The same CDR3 is also encoded by other DNA sequences in this sample. The V and J genes are TRBV18 and TRBJ1-5, with D unresolved. The CDR3 extends over 12 amino acids. The V gene lost 3 bases and the J gene lost 4 bases, with 4 bases spanning the gap. Germline values: CDR1 KGHSH, CDR2 LQKENI. CDR3 nucleotide sequence: TGTGCCAGCTCACCCGGGAATCAGCCCCAGCATTTT. Amino acid sequence: CASSPGNQPQHF.

This clone was detected only a few times. The CDR3 DNA reads as TGCGCCAGCAGCGGGGGACAGGGTACGGGAACTAATGAAAAACTGTTTTTT. It is translated as CASSGGQGTGTNEKLFF. This sequence joins TRBV5-1 and TRBJ1-4; 9 bases map to TRBD1. There are 17 residues in the CDR3. Germline V gives CDR1 SGHRS, CDR2 YFSETQ. After removal of 4 bases from V and 1 base from J, the junction contained 8 bases not matched to a gene.

This chain connects TRBV30 to TRBJ2-5; D not resolved. Germline CDR1 GTSNPN, CDR2 SVGIG (reference sequence). Trimming stripped 0 bases from V and 8 bases from J, with 16 bases between. CDR3 length: 14 residues. CDR3 nucleotide sequence: TGTGCCTGGAGTGTATGGCTGGCGGAGAAAACCCAGTACTTC. Protein sequence: CAWSVWLAEKTQYF.

V gene TRBV6-5 combines with J gene TRBJ2-3; D possibly corresponds to TRBD1 (6 bases). The V gene lost 6 bases and the J gene lost 0 bases, with 10 bases spanning the gap. Germline values: CDR1 MNHEY, CDR2 SVGAGI. CDR3 length: 14 amino acids. The CDR3, as DNA: TGTGCCAGCAGCGACAGGTCTAGCACAGATACGCAGTATTTT. This codes for CASSDRSSTDTQYF.

The gene calls are TRBV4-3 and TRBJ2-7; no reliable D call. Germline CDR1 and CDR2: LGHNA and YSLEER. Trimming left V 0 bases short and J 7 bases short, with 13 bases between. This CDR3 is built from 14 residues. This CDR3 is CASSQDVNPREQYF. The CDR3 DNA sequence: TGCGCCAGCAGCCAAGATGTTAACCCCCGGGAGCAGTACTTC.